The next 14 T cell receptor beta chains were all read from a single sample in a study of blood T cell repertoires in COVID-19 (TCRdb year 2020). Receptor amplification or capture employed the immunoSEQ multiplex PCR assay. TCRdb retrieved this table from immuneACCESS and kept in-frame rearrangements only. Not all clones are present; in checked studies, unresolved V genes account for under half, and no reason is known for the remainder. This sample comprises approximately 210,000 clones, around 90% of them detected only once. Around 1.2% of the sample is in the top ten clones. Specimen: peripheral blood. The receptors were gathered from a man under 40 with acute or convalescent COVID-19.

This chain connects TRBV7-2 to TRBJ2-5; tentatively, D is TRBD2 (6 bases). V was pared by 5 bases and J by 4 bases, with 17 bases between. The CDR3 has 15 residues. Germline V gives CDR1 SGHTA, CDR2 FQGNSA. CDR3 residues: CASSLQVEGTETQYF. In DNA form, the CDR3 reads TGTGCCAGCAGCCTCCAGGTGGAGGGGACAGAGACCCAGTACTTC.

Only one count was recorded for this clone. The J gene is TRBJ2-2, the V gene TRBV6-2 or TRBV6-3; D remains unclear. V lost 2 bases to trimming and J lost 3 bases, with 10 bases between them. Per germline, CDR1 MNHEY and CDR2 SVGEGT. This CDR3 has 15 residues. The CDR3 DNA reads TGTGCCAGCAGTTACGAGGTGTTCTACACCGGGGAGCTGTTTTTT. It encodes CASSYEVFYTGELFF.

The rearrangement uses TRBV7-2 and TRBJ2-1; unclear D gene. The CDR3 extends over 12 amino acids. V lost 7 bases and J 6 bases, leaving 10 bases between the germline ends. Germline assignment: CDR1 SGHTA and CDR2 FQGNSA. The CDR3 loop is CASTFILNEQFF. The CDR3 nucleotides read TGTGCCAGCACCTTTATCCTCAATGAGCAGTTCTTC.

The rearrangement uses TRBV29-1 and TRBJ2-3, with D possibly TRBD2 on 5 matching bases. V was pared by 4 bases and J by 6 bases, with 14 bases between. The CDR3 spans 13 residues. In germline, CDR1 is SQVTM, CDR2 ANQGSEA. The CDR3 DNA reads as TGCAGCGTTGGGCCCCTCCCGGGGGATACGCAGTATTTT. This gives the protein CSVGPLPGDTQYF.

For the CDR3, the DNA is TGTGCCAGCAGTGCCGTTCGATCCGCGGCTGAAGCTTTCTTT. It translates to CASSAVRSAAEAFF. The chain combines TRBV2 with TRBJ1-1; D is unclear. Trimming took off 4 bases at V and 6 bases at J, with 15 bases between the two ends. This CDR3 contains 14 residues. The germline V gene has CDR1 SNHLY and CDR2 FYNNEI.

The chain combines TRBV19 with TRBJ2-3; 9 nucleotides line up with TRBD1. CDR1 LNHDA and CDR2 SQIVND come from the germline V gene (reference sequence). The CDR3 sequence is 16 residues long. V was clipped by 4 bases and J by 1 base; unmatched bases: 6. CDR3 sequence (DNA): TGTGCCAGTAGTACGGGGACAGGGATTCGCACAGATACGCAGTATTTT. Amino acid sequence: CASSTGTGIRTDTQYF.

The CDR3 loop is CASSLLPAGGDGELFF. The CDR3 DNA sequence: TGTGCCAGCAGCTTGTTGCCGGCGGGAGGGGACGGGGAGCTGTTTTTT. The chain is built from TRBV5-4 and TRBJ2-2; 9 positions agree with TRBD2. Unmatched junction bases numbered 8, after V lost 1 base and J lost 7 bases. The CDR3 is 16 residues long. The germline V gene has CDR1 SGHNT and CDR2 YYREEE (reference sequence).

The rearrangement links TRBV5-1 to TRBJ1-2; D gene uncertain. V was shortened by 4 bases and J by 1 base, with 11 bases between the two germline ends. CDR1 and CDR2 (germline): SGHRS, YFSETQ. This CDR3 is built from 14 residues. This CDR3 is CASSPTTRNYGYTF. The CDR3 region has the DNA TGCGCCAGCAGCCCCACGACTCGTAACTATGGCTACACCTTC.

This rearrangement joins TRBV6-5 to TRBJ1-1; 10 nucleotides agree with TRBD1. From germline, CDR1 is MNHEY and CDR2 SVGAGI. This CDR3 region has 15 residues. J lost 3 bases, V lost 4 bases, and 5 bases had no gene match. The chain's CDR3 is CASSSAGTGDTEAFF. CDR3 bases: TGTGCCAGCAGTTCGGCCGGGACAGGGGACACTGAAGCTTTCTTT.

This sequence joins TRBV13 and TRBJ1-2; a possible D gene is TRBD1 (5 bases). V gave up 5 bases and J gave up 2 bases, with 9 bases separating them. CDR1 and CDR2 from the germline V gene are PRHDT and FYEKMQ (reference sequence). This CDR3 comprises 13 residues. DNA for the CDR3: TGTGCCAGCAGCACCCGGGGGAACTATGGCTACACCTTC. It codes for CASSTRGNYGYTF.

The chain combines TRBV27 with TRBJ2-7; the D gene is possibly TRBD1 (6 bases). Trimming left V 3 bases short and J 2 bases short, with 11 bases between. In germline, CDR1 is MNHEY, CDR2 SMNVEV (reference sequence). The CDR3 sequence is 14 residues long. DNA of the CDR3: TGTGCCAGCAGTTTTCGGAACAGGGCCTACGAGCAGTACTTC. Its protein is CASSFRNRAYEQYF.

The chain combines TRBV18 with TRBJ1-5; D possibly corresponds to TRBD1 (6 bases). Per germline, CDR1 KGHSH and CDR2 LQKENI. This CDR3 spans 13 amino acids. V lost 8 bases, J lost 3 bases, and 11 bases lay in between. CDR3 sequence reads: CASSRGNNQPQHF. DNA for the CDR3: TGTGCCAGCAGCAGGGGAAACAATCAGCCCCAGCATTTT.

The V call is TRBV25-1, the J call TRBJ2-1; 7 nucleotides align to TRBD2. V dropped 8 bases and J dropped 12; count of bases not matched to a gene: 16. CDR3 length equals 14 residues. CDR1 is MGHDK, CDR2 SYGVNS, per germline. The CDR3 reads CASAKGTIVAGQFF. The CDR3 DNA follows: TGTGCCAGCGCTAAGGGGACTATCGTCGCCGGGCAGTTCTTC. The entire variable domain, with the rest obtained from reference TRBV25-1 and TRBJ2-1, is as follows: EADIYQTPRYLVIGTGKKITLECSQTMGHDKMYWYQQDPGMELHLIHYSYGVNSTEKGDLSSESTVSRIRTEHFPLTLESARPSHTSQYLCASAKGTIVAGQFFGPGTRLTVL.

The V call is TRBV28, the J call TRBJ1-2; TRBD1 is a possible D gene (6 bases). Germline CDR1 reads MDHEN; CDR2 reads SYDVKM. V lost 6 bases, J lost 6 bases, and 14 bases lay in between. The CDR3 runs to 13 residues. The CDR3 loop reads CASSSTGFHGYTF. The CDR3 coding sequence is TGTGCCAGCAGCTCCACAGGGTTTCATGGCTACACCTTC.